The 5 T cell receptor beta chains in this list originate from one sample, sequenced in a study of technical replicates of blood from a handful of donors. Profiled with immunoSEQ multiplex PCR; TCRdb holds only in-frame clones, not every one. The sample holds 72,000 or so clones, about 94% seen once. The sequenced material came from T cells isolated from PBMCs. Receptors were obtained from a human donor in good health.

The chain couples TRBV5-4 to TRBJ2-7; D is uncertain. This CDR3 is built from 12 residues. The V gene's germline CDR1 is SGHNT and CDR2 YYREEE (reference sequence). Trimming took off 1 base at V and 4 bases at J, with 6 bases between the two ends. Written as DNA, the CDR3 is TGTGCCAGCAGCTTGTTCCCTTACGAGCAGTACTTC. Its translation is CASSLFPYEQYF.

The gene calls are TRBV5-6 and TRBJ1-1, with 7 bases identical to TRBD1. CDR1 is SGHDT, CDR2 YYEEEE, per germline. The V gene end was trimmed by 3 bases and the J gene end by 7 bases; junction bases not matched to a gene: 3. The CDR3 runs 12 residues. CDR3 in amino acids: CASSWGQSEAFF. CDR3 nucleotides: TGTGCCAGCAGCTGGGGACAGAGTGAAGCTTTCTTT.

The J gene is TRBJ2-2, the V gene TRBV7-9; D is unresolved. The V end was cut by 1 base, the J end by 7 bases, with 7 bases between. CDR3 size: 13 residues. Germline CDR1 and CDR2: SEHNR and FQNEAQ (reference sequence). Here the CDR3 DNA reads TGTGCCAGCAGCTTAGAGGAGAGCGGGGAGCTGTTTTTT. This codes for CASSLEESGELFF.

This clone has more than one count but fewer than ten. CDR3 sequence (DNA): TGTGCCAGCAGTTGGGGATTAGCGGGAGGAACCGGGGAGCTGTTTTTT. Amino acid sequence: CASSWGLAGGTGELFF. The chain employs TRBV6-5 and TRBJ2-2; 10 bases are a match to TRBD2. Germline CDR1 is MNHEY and CDR2 is SVGAGI. V lost 4 bases and J lost 5; bases outside the gene matches: 7. This CDR3 contains 16 residues.

This chain uses TRBV5-1 with TRBJ2-1; TRBD2 matches at 8 bases. Losses at the gene ends were 6 bases for V and 2 bases for J; bases not matched to a gene: 7. Germline-derived CDR1 and CDR2 are SGHRS and YFSETQ. This CDR3 comprises 15 residues. The CDR3 here is CASTPTSEAYNEQFF. Here the CDR3 DNA reads TGCGCCAGCACCCCGACTAGCGAGGCCTACAATGAGCAGTTCTTC. The whole variable domain, remainder taken from reference TRBV5-1 and TRBJ2-1, is KAGVTQTPRYLIKTRGQQVTLSCSPISGHRSVSWYQQTPGQGLQFLFEYFSETQRNKGNFPGRFSGRQFSNSRSEMNVSTLELGDSALYLCASTPTSEAYNEQFFGPGTRLTVL.